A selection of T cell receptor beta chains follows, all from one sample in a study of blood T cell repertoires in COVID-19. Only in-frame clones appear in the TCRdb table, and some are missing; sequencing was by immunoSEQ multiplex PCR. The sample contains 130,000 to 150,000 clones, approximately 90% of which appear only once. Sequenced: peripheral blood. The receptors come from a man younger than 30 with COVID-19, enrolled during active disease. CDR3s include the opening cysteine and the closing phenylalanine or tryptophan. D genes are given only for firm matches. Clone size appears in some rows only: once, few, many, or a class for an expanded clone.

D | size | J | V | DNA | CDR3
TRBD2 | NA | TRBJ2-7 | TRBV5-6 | TGTGCCAGCAGCCCCGGGGGGGGGCTCTTAGCTACTGGCGAGCAGTACTTC | CASSPGGGLLATGEQYF
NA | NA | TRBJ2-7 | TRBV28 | TGTGCCAGCAGTGCCACACAGGGTCAGTACTTC | CASSATQGQYF
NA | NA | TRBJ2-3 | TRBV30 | TGTGCCTGGAGTGTACAGGGCGCAGATACGCAGTATTTT | CAWSVQGADTQYF
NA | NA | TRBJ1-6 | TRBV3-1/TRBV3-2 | TGTGCCAGCAGCCAAGCCACTAGACCCCTCCACTTT | CASSQATRPLHF
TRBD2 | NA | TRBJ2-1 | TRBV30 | TGTGCCTGGAGTGGAGGGAGGGCCTTGGAGCAGTTCTTC | CAWSGGRALEQFF
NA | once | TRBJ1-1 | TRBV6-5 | TGTGCCAGCAGTTCGACAGGAAACACTGAAGCTTTCTTT | CASSSTGNTEAFF
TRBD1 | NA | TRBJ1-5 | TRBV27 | TGTGCCAGCGGACTTTTGGGGGGACAGGCCAATCAGCCCCAGCATTTT | CASGLLGGQANQPQHF
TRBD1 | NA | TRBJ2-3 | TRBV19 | TGTGCCAGTAGTATAGGGGACAGGGGCGGGACAGATACGCAGTATTTT | CASSIGDRGGTDTQYF
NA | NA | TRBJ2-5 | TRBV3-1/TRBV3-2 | TGTGCCAGCAGCCACGAGGGCACTCGTGCTCAAGAGACCCAGTACTTC | CASSHEGTRAQETQYF
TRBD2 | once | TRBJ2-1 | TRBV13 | TGTGCCAGCAGCACGCGGACTAGCGGGAGCTCCTACAATGAGCAGTTCTTC | CASSTRTSGSSYNEQFF
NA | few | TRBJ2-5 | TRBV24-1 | TGTGCCACCAGTGATGGGAGAGAGACCCAGTACTTC | CATSDGRETQYF
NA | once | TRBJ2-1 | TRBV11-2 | TGTGCCAGCAGCTTTGTCAAAAATGAGCAGTTCTTC | CASSFVKNEQFF
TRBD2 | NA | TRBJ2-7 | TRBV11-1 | TGTGCCAGCAGCTTAGGGGGGAGGGCCTCCTACGAGCAGTACTTC | CASSLGGRASYEQYF
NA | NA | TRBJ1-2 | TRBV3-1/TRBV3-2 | TGTGCCAGCAGCCCGCAGGCGATTAACTATGGCTACACCTTC | CASSPQAINYGYTF
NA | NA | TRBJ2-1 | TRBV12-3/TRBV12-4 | TGTGCCAGCAGTTTTACAGTCAATGAGCAGTTCTTC | CASSFTVNEQFF
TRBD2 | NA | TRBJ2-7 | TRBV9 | TGTGCCAGCAGCGTTGGGAGACTAGCGGGAACCTACGAGCAGTACTTC | CASSVGRLAGTYEQYF
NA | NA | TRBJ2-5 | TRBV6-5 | TGTGCCAGCAGTTATGGGGGGGAGACCCAGTACTTC | CASSYGGETQYF
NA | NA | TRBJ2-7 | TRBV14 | TGTGCCAGCAGCCAATGGGGAGGAAACGAGCAGTACTTC | CASSQWGGNEQYF
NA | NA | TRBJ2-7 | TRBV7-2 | TGTGCCAGCAGCTTAGCCTCGGGTGTCCACGAGCAGTACTTC | CASSLASGVHEQYF
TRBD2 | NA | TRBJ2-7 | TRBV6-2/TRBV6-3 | TGTGCCAGCAGTAACCCCGGGACTAGCGGCTCCTACGAGCAGTACTTC | CASSNPGTSGSYEQYF
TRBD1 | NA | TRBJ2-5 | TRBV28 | TGTGCCAGCAGTTTAATGAGACAGGGTGGAGAGACCCAGTACTTC | CASSLMRQGGETQYF
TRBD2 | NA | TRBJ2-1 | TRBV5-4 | TGTGCCAGCAGCTTCCTTGCGGGAGGAGTTGAGCAGTTCTTC | CASSFLAGGVEQFF
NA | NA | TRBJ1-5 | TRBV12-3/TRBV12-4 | TGTGCCAGCAGTAGGTCAGGGGTGAGGCCCCAGCATTTT | CASSRSGVRPQHF
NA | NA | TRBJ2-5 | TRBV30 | TGTGCCTGGAGTGAAGATGACAGGACTTTTAGTGAGACCCAGTACTTC | CAWSEDDRTFSETQYF
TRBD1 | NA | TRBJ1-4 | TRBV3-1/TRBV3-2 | TGTGCCAGCAGCCAAACCAGACAGGGGGAAGAAAAACTGCTTTTT | CASSQTRQGEEKLLF
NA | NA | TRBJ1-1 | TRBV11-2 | TGTGCCAGCAGCTTAGATCGGGGAACAGGGATTCAGGTTTTCTTT | CASSLDRGTGIQVFF
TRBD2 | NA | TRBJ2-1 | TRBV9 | TGTGCCAGCAGCGGCGGAGCGGGGGGGCAGTTCTTC | CASSGGAGGQFF
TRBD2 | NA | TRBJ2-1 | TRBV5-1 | TGCGCCAGCAGCTCAAAACGAATGGGACTAGCGGGGTTATACAATGAGCAGTTCTTC | CASSSKRMGLAGLYNEQFF
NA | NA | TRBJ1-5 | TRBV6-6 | TGTGCCAGCAGTTACTCCAGTCGTCAGCCCCAGCATTTT | CASSYSSRQPQHF
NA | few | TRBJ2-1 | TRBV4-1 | TGCGCCAGCAGCCAAGTAGGGGGAGTCTCCTACAATGAGCAGTTCTTC | CASSQVGGVSYNEQFF
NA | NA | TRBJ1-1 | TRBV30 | TGTGCCGGCGGCCAGGGAGGGATGAACACTGAAGCTTTCTTT | CAGGQGGMNTEAFF
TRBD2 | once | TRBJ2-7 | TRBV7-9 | TGTGCCAGCAGCTTGAAAGCGGGGACGGGCTACGAGCAGTACTTC | CASSLKAGTGYEQYF
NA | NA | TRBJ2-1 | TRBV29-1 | TGCAGCGTTGAAGATCGCAGGGTAAGGAATGAGCAGTTCTTC | CSVEDRRVRNEQFF
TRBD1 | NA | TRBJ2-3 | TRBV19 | TGTGCCAGTAGTCAGGGACAGGACACCACAGATACGCAGTATTTT | CASSQGQDTTDTQYF
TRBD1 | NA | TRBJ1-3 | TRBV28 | TGTGCCAGCAGTCAATACCGGGACAGGGGGCGAAACACCATATATTTT | CASSQYRDRGRNTIYF
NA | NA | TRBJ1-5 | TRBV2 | TGTGCCAGCAGTGAAAGGGGAACGAGCAATCAGCCCCAGCATTTT | CASSERGTSNQPQHF
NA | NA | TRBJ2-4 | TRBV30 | TGTGCCTGGGAGGCCCCGAGCGGCAGAGCCAAAAACATTCAGTACTTC | CAWEAPSGRAKNIQYF
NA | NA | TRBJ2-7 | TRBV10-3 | TGTGCCATCAGTGAAGTACAGGGAAACCCCTACGAGCAGTACTTC | CAISEVQGNPYEQYF
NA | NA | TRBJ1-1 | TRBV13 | TGTGCCAGCAGACGACGCTGGACAGTTCACTTTGACACTGAAGCTTTCTTT | CASRRRWTVHFDTEAFF